This record covers a single TCR beta chain. These data originate in a study of cytomegalovirus exposure and HLA in healthy donors. Primers included in the PCR were 60 Vbeta and 13 Jbeta primers. Clones were read by immunoSEQ multiplex PCR, and TCRdb kept only the in-frame ones, dropping some. Counted here are 130,000 to 150,000 clones, 84% occurring once; the ten biggest clones make up more than 2%. The CDR3 has 15 amino acids. Germline assignment: CDR1 MNHNS and CDR2 SASEGT. V was trimmed by 4 bases and J by 5 bases, leaving 14 bases between them. The chain is built from TRBV6-1 and TRBJ2-2; TRBD2 is a possible D gene (5 bases). This receptor was obtained from a boy younger than 10 in good health and CMV-seronegative. Sequencing used PBMCs. The DNA for the CDR3 is TGTGCCAGCAGTGCGGGTCAACGGGGAACCGGGGAGCTGTTTTTT. Translated: CASSAGQRGTGELFF.